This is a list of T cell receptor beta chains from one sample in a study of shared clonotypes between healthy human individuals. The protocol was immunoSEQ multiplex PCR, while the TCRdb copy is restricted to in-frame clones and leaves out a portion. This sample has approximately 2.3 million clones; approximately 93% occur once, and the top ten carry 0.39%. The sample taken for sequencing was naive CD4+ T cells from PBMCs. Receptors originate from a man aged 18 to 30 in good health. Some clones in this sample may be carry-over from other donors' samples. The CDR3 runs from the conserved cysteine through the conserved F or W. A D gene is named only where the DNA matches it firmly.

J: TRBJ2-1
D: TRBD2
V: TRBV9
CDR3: CASSVSGMVRYEQFF

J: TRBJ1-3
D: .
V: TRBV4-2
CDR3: CASSQDRGGLTGNTIYF

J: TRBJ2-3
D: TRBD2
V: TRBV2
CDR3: CASRTGLAVTDTQYF

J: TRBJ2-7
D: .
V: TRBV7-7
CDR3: CASSWVPGTPGQYF

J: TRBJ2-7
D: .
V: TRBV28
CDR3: CASSLLGGAGYEQYF

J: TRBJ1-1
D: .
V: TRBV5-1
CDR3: CASSLDRPVTEAFF

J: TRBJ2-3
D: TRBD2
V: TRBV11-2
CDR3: CASSYIAGGVTDTQYF

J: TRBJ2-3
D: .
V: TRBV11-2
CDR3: CASSLVLFTQYF

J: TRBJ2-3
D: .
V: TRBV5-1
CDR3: CASSFAGRTDTQYF

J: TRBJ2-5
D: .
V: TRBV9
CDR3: CASSVSGTYQETQYF

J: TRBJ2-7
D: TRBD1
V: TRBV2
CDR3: CASSVLSQGNEQYF

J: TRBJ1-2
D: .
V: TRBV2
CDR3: CASREMSGYTF

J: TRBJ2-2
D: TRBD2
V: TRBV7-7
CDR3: CASSWTSGRASGTGELFF

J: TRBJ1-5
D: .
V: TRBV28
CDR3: CASSFSSQGGQPQHF

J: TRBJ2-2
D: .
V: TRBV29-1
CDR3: CSVAMEMNTGELFF

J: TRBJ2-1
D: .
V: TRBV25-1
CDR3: CASRPWSSYNEQFF

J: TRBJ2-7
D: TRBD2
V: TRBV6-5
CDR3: CASSYSGSSYEQYF

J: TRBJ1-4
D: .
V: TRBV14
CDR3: CASSQAGGLKLFF

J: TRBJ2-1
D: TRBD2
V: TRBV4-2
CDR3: CASSQVTASGSGEQFF

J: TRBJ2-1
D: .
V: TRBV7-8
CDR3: CASSLPGLPEGNEQFF

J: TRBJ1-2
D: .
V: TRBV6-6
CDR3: CASSYGQNYGYTF

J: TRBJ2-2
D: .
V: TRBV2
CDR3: CASGAGPAFYTGELFF

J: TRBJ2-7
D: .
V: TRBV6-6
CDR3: CASSYSRPSYEQYF

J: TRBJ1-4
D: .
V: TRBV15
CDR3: CATSRDVAGELFF

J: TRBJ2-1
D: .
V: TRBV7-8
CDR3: CASSLDRVNEQFF

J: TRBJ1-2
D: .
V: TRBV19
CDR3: CASSMEGYGYTF

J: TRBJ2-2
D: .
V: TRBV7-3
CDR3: CASSLGYKPTGELFF

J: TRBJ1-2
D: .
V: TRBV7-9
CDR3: CASSSRDFYGYTF

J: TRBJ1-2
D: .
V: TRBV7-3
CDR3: CASSLGWGRDGYTF

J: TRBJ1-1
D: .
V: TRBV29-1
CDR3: CSVRRTINTEAFF

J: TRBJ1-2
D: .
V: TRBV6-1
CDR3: CASRATVNYGYTF

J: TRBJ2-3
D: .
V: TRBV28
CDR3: CASRGWSSTDTQYF

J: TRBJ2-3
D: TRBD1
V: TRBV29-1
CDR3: CSVERGLPPTDTQYF

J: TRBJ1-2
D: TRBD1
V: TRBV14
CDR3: CASSQDRTGSGGYTF

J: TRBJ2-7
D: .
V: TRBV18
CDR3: CASSAQGAYEQYF

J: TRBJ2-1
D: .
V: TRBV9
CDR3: CASSVSGNNEQFF

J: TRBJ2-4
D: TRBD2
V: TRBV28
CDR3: CASSLVLAPGRDIQYF

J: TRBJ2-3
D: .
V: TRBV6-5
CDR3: CASSPSVRPDTQYF

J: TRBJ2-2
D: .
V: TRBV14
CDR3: CASSQSPADYTGELFF

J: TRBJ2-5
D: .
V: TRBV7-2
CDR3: CASSLGGTQYF

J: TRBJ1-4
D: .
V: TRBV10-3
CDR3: CAISESGGPNEKLFF

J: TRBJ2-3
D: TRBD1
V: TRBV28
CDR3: CASNPGQGRITDTQYF

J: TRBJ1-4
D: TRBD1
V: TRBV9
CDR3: CARRQGKLFF

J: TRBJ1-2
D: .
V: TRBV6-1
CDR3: CASSSRPTDGYTF

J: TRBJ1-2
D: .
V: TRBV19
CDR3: CASSIGGGFNYGYTF